The 23 T cell receptor beta chains in this list originate from one sample, sequenced in a study of cytomegalovirus exposure and HLA in healthy donors. The PCR had 60 Vbeta and 13 Jbeta primers. Profiled with immunoSEQ multiplex PCR; TCRdb holds only in-frame clones, not every one. The table has approximately 190,000 clones, around 83% seen once; the top ten hold 1.5% to 2%. The sequenced sample consisted of PBMCs. The receptors were sampled from a man aged 40-50 years in good health and CMV-seropositive.

This sequence joins TRBV6-6 and TRBJ1-2; 7 bases match TRBD1. Per the germline V gene, CDR1 is MNHNY and CDR2 is SVGAGI (reference sequence). The CDR3 has 16 residues. The ends lost 4 bases at V and 4 bases at J; junction bases unmatched: 12. The CDR3 DNA is TGTGCCAGCAGTTTCGCCCCGGGACAGCAAATCTATGGCTACACCTTC. Protein sequence: CASSFAPGQQIYGYTF.

This clone showed up just a few times. The chain couples TRBV5-4 to TRBJ1-2; TRBD1 aligns across 10 bases. The V gene end was trimmed by 4 bases and the J gene end by 6 bases; junction bases not matched to a gene: 9. CDR1 and CDR2 from the germline V gene are SGHNT and YYREEE (reference sequence). This CDR3 contains 15 residues. The CDR3 DNA reads TGTGCCAGCAGCCGACCGGGACAGGGGAAGGATGGCTACACCTTC. It encodes CASSRPGQGKDGYTF.

The chain uses TRBV4-2 and TRBJ2-7; 9 bases line up with TRBD1. With V trimmed by 1 base and J by 5 bases, 6 bases remained unmatched. Germline V lookup: CDR1 LGHNA, CDR2 YNFKEQ. The CDR3 extends over 15 amino acids. The CDR3 here is CASSQGDRDLDEQYF. Here the CDR3 DNA reads TGTGCCAGCAGCCAAGGGGACAGGGATCTGGACGAGCAGTACTTC.

This sequence joins TRBV5-1 and TRBJ2-7, with unresolved D. Germline CDR1 and CDR2: SGHRS and YFSETQ. The ends were cut back, 0 bases at V and 3 bases at J, with 16 bases in the middle. The CDR3 length is 16 residues. CDR3: CASSLGWSRLVYEQYF. CDR3 bases: TGCGCCAGCAGCTTGGGTTGGTCTAGACTCGTCTACGAGCAGTACTTC.

This chain joins TRBV5-1 and TRBJ2-7; D remains ambiguous. The CDR3 length is 11 residues. Germline V gene data show CDR1 as SGHRS and CDR2 as YFSETQ. V lost 1 base to trimming and J lost 6 bases, with 5 bases between them. The CDR3 DNA sequence: TGCGCCAGCAGCTTGTTCGGCGAGCAGTACTTC. Encoded protein: CASSLFGEQYF.

This clone showed up just a few times. The chain recombines TRBV29-1 with TRBJ1-4, with D possibly matching TRBD1 (5 bases). The CDR3 has 15 residues. With 6 bases removed from V and 4 bases from J, the gap between germline ends came to 18 bases. The germline V gene has CDR1 SQVTM and CDR2 ANQGSEA. Here the CDR3 DNA reads TGCAGCGTCCCCGGCGCCCAGGGCTTTAATGAAAAACTGTTTTTT. As protein: CSVPGAQGFNEKLFF.

The DNA for the CDR3 is TGTGCCAGCAGTGCGGAAGGGAGTCAGAGTCAGCCCCAGCATTTT. It specifies CASSAEGSQSQPQHF. The chain combines TRBV2 with TRBJ1-5; D unresolved. The CDR3 sequence is 15 residues long. Trimming took off 4 bases at V and 6 bases at J, with 16 bases between the two ends. Germline V lookup: CDR1 SNHLY, CDR2 FYNNEI.

The rearrangement joins TRBV14 to TRBJ1-2; D remains ambiguous. Trimming took off 2 bases at V and 4 bases at J, with 17 bases between the two ends. CDR1 and CDR2 (germline): SGHDN, FVKESK. The CDR3 loop spans 16 amino acids. In DNA form, the CDR3 reads TGTGCCAGCAGCCAAAGCGGGTCCCAGCGGGCCTATGGCTACACCTTC. It encodes CASSQSGSQRAYGYTF.

This clone was counted a single time. CDR3 bases: TGTGCCAGTTCTATCGACTCCGGAGAGACCCAGTACTTC. This translates into CASSIDSGETQYF. The chain joins TRBV19 to TRBJ2-5; D call uncertain. Deletions cut 8 bases from V and 4 bases from J, with 14 bases between. The CDR3 loop spans 13 amino acids. From germline, CDR1 is LNHDA and CDR2 SQIVND (reference sequence). Combining the CDR3 with reference TRBV19 and TRBJ2-5 gives the whole variable domain DGGITQSPKYLFRKEGQNVTLSCEQNLNHDAMYWYRQDPGQGLRLIYYSQIVNDFQKGDIAEGYSVSREKKESFPLTVTSAQKNPTAFYLCASSIDSGETQYFGPGTRLLVL.

The chain carries TRBV6-1 and TRBJ1-1, with 7 positions matching TRBD1. From germline, CDR1 is MNHNS and CDR2 SASEGT. The CDR3 runs 15 residues. Trimming took 0 bases from V and 1 from J; bases not matched to a gene: 2. The CDR3 loop reads CASSEAGTANTEAFF. CDR3 DNA sequence: TGTGCCAGCAGTGAAGCCGGGACAGCGAACACTGAAGCTTTCTTT.

V is TRBV14 and J is TRBJ1-2; 7 bases are shared with TRBD1. V shed 6 bases and J 3 bases; nucleotides not matched to a gene: 4. The CDR3 consists of 13 residues. Germline assignment: CDR1 SGHDN and CDR2 FVKESK. The CDR3 sequence: CASRQGGDYGYTF. Written as DNA, the CDR3 is TGTGCCAGCAGGCAGGGGGGCGACTATGGCTACACCTTC. The variable domain in full, with the rest retrieved from reference TRBV14 and TRBJ1-2, is EAGVTQFPSHSVIEKGQTVTLRCDPISGHDNLYWYRRVMGKEIKFLLHFVKESKQDESGMPNNRFLAERTGGTYSTLKVQPAELEDSGVYFCASRQGGDYGYTFGSGTRLTVV.

This chain connects TRBV6-5 to TRBJ1-2, with 7 bases fitting TRBD1. Germline CDR1 reads MNHEY; CDR2 reads SVGAGI. With V trimmed by 2 bases and J by 2 bases, 8 bases remained unmatched. CDR3 size: 16 residues. DNA for the CDR3: TGTGCCAGCAGTTACCTTGACAGGGCGCGAAACTATGGCTACACCTTC. This gives the protein CASSYLDRARNYGYTF.

The chain combines TRBV5-4 with TRBJ2-7, with 10 nucleotides matching TRBD1. Germline CDR1 reads SGHNT; CDR2 reads YYREEE (reference sequence). This CDR3 region has 13 residues. CDR3 bases: TGTGTATTTCGGGACAGGGGTTCCTACGAGCAGTACTTC. Protein sequence: CVFRDRGSYEQYF.

The J gene is TRBJ2-3, the V gene TRBV11-1; possible D gene TRBD2, 5 bases. The ends were cut back, 5 bases at V and 3 bases at J, with 6 bases in the middle. The CDR3 loop spans 12 amino acids. The germline CDR1 and CDR2 sequences are SGHAT and FQDESV (reference sequence). CDR3 DNA sequence: TGTGCCAGCAGCCGCGGGACAGATACGCAGTATTTT. This translates into CASSRGTDTQYF.

This chain joins TRBV6-4 and TRBJ2-5; D is possibly TRBD1 (6 bases). The DNA end is more similar to TRBJ2-7, so the J call may be wrong. Germline lookup yields CDR1 MRHNA and CDR2 SNTAGT. This CDR3 region has 12 residues. The CDR3 reads CASSTGPYEQYF. Here the CDR3 DNA reads TGTGCCAGCAGTACAGGGCCCTACGAGCAGTACTTC.

The chain is built from TRBV7-8 and TRBJ2-2; no clear D. CDR3 length: 15 amino acids. Deletions cut 1 base from V and 3 bases from J, with 9 bases between. The germline V gene has CDR1 SGHVS and CDR2 FQNEAQ. This CDR3 reads CASSLVRVDTGELFF. The CDR3 DNA reads as TGTGCCAGCAGCTTAGTCCGCGTCGACACCGGGGAGCTGTTTTTT.

As to this clone: Other DNA sequences in the same sample also yield this CDR3. V gene TRBV9 combines with J gene TRBJ2-3; unclear D gene. The V end was cut by 5 bases, the J end by 3 bases, with 4 bases between. This CDR3 spans 11 amino acids. Looked up from germline, CDR1 is SGDLS and CDR2 is YYNGEE. CDR3 bases: TGTGCCAGCAGTTCAACAGATACGCAGTATTTT. It translates to CASSSTDTQYF.

The gene calls are TRBV4-1 and TRBJ2-7, with unresolved D. Germline values: CDR1 MGHRA, CDR2 YSYEKL. V was cut by 4 bases and J by 1 base, with 8 bases left in between. This CDR3 has 13 amino acids. The CDR3 bases are TGCGCCAGCAGCCCGTTCGGGTCCTACGAGCAGTACTTC. It codes for CASSPFGSYEQYF.

The V call is TRBV6-6, the J call TRBJ2-2; TRBD1 matches at 7 bases. The V and J ends lost 2 bases and 1 base, in that order; junction bases with no gene match: 4. This CDR3 region has 16 residues. In germline, CDR1 is MNHNY, CDR2 SVGAGI (reference sequence). This CDR3 reads CASSYARDRNTGELFF. CDR3 bases: TGTGCCAGCAGTTACGCCCGGGACAGGAACACCGGGGAGCTGTTTTTT.

For the CDR3, the DNA is TGTGCCAGCAGCTTCCCCCGGGGTACGAACACCGGGGAGCTGTTTTTT. Translation gives CASSFPRGTNTGELFF. J is TRBJ2-2 and V is TRBV7-2, with TRBD2 as a possible D gene (5 bases). Trimming cost V 3 bases and J 0 bases, with 11 bases left between them. The length of the CDR3 is 16 residues. Germline V CDR1 and CDR2: SGHTA, FQGNSA. Full variable domain (remainder filled in from reference TRBV7-2 and TRBJ2-2): GAGVSQSPSNKVTEKGKDVELRCDPISGHTALYWYRQSLGQGLEFLIYFQGNSAPDKSGLPSDRFSAERTGGSVSTLTIQRTQQEDSAVYLCASSFPRGTNTGELFFGEGSRLTVL.

The chain's CDR3 is CASSGTPADYGYTF. As DNA, the CDR3 is TGTGCCAGCAGCGGAACTCCCGCGGACTATGGCTACACCTTC. V gene TRBV9 combines with J gene TRBJ1-2; no clear D gene. Looked up from germline, CDR1 is SGDLS and CDR2 is YYNGEE. This CDR3 spans 14 amino acids. Between the trimmed V and J ends, which lost 3 bases and 3 bases, there was a span of 12 bases. Supplemented by reference TRBV9 and TRBJ1-2, the full variable domain reads DSGVTQTPKHLITATGQRVTLRCSPRSGDLSVYWYQQSLDQGLQFLIQYYNGEERAKGNILERFSAQQFPDLHSELNLSSLELGDSALYFCASSGTPADYGYTFGSGTRLTVV.

The rearrangement uses TRBV28 and TRBJ1-1, with no clear D. V was shortened by 4 bases and J by 2 bases, with 20 bases between the two germline ends. The length of the CDR3 is 17 residues. The germline V gene encodes CDR1 MDHEN and CDR2 SYDVKM. The CDR3, as DNA: TGTGCCAGCAGTTCCCCCCGGGAGGAGGGAGTAAACACTGAAGCTTTCTTT. This encodes CASSSPREEGVNTEAFF.

The chain employs TRBV11-2 and TRBJ2-7, with 9 bases lining up with TRBD1. V lost 0 bases, J lost 5 bases, and 5 bases stayed unmatched. Germline V lookup: CDR1 SGHAT, CDR2 FQNNGV. The CDR3 is made up of 15 amino acids. CDR3 DNA: TGTGCCAGCAGCTTAGATGGGACAGGGTTCGACGAGCAGTACTTC. Protein product: CASSLDGTGFDEQYF.